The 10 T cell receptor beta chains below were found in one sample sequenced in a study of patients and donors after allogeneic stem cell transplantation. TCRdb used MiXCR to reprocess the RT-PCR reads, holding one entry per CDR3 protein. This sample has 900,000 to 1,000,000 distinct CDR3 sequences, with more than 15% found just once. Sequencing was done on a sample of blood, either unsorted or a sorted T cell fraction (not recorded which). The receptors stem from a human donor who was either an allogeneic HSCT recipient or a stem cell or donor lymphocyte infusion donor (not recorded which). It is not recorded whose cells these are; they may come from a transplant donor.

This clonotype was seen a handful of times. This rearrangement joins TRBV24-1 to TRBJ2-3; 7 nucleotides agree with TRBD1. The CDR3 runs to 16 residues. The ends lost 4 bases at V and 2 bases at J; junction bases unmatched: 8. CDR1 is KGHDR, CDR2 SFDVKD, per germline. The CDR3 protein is CATSEVGTAATDTQYF. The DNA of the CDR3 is TGTGCCACCAGTGAGGTCGGGACAGCAGCCACAGATACGCAGTATTTT.

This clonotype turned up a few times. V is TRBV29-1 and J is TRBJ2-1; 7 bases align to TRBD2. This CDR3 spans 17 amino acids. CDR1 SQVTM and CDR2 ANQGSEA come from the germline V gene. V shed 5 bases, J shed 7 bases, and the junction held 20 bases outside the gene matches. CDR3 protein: CSVLNPSGAGQGNEQFF. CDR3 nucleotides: TGCAGCGTTCTTAACCCCAGCGGGGCCGGCCAAGGGAATGAGCAGTTCTTC.

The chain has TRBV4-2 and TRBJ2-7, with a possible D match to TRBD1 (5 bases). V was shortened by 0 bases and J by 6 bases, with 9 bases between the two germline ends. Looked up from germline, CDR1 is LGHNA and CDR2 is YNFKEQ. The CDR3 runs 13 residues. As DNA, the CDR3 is TGTGCCAGCAGCCAAGACTGGGGCAGCGAGCAGTACTTC. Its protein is CASSQDWGSEQYF.

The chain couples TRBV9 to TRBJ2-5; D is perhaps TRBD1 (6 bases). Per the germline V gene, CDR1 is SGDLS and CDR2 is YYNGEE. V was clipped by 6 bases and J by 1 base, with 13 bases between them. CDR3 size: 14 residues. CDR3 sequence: CASTDRLGQETQYF. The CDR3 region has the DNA TGTGCCAGCACCGACAGGCTGGGCCAAGAGACCCAGTACTTC.

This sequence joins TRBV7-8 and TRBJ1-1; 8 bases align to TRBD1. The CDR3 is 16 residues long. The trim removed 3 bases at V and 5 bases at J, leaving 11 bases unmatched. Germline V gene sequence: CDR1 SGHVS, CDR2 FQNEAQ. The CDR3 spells CASSFGRGRIETEAFF. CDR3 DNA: TGTGCCAGCAGCTTTGGCAGGGGGCGCATAGAGACTGAAGCTTTCTTT. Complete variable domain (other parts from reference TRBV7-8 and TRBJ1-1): GAGVSQSPRYKVAKRGQDVALRCDPISGHVSLFWYQQALGQGPEFLTYFQNEAQLDKSGLPSDRFFAERPEGSVSTLKIQRTQQEDSAVYLCASSFGRGRIETEAFFGQGTRLTVV.

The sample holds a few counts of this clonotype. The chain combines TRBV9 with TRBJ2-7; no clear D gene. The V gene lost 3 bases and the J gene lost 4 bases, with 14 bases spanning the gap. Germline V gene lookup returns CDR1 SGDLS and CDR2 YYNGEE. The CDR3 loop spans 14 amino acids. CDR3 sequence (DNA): TGTGCCAGCAGCGATCAGCCTGGCCCTTACGAGCAGTACTTC. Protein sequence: CASSDQPGPYEQYF.

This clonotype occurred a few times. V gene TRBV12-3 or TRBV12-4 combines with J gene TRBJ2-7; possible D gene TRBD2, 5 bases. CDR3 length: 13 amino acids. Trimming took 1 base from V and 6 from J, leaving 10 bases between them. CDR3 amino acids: CASSLGGLGEQYF. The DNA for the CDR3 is TGTGCCAGCAGTTTAGGCGGGTTGGGCGAGCAGTACTTC.

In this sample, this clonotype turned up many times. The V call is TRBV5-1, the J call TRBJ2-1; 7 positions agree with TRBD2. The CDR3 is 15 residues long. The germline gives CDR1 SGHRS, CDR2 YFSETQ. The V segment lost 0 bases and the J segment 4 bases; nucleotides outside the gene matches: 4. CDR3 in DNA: TGCGCCAGCAGCTTGGGACCCGGGGGGTACAATGAGCAGTTCTTC. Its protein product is CASSLGPGGYNEQFF.

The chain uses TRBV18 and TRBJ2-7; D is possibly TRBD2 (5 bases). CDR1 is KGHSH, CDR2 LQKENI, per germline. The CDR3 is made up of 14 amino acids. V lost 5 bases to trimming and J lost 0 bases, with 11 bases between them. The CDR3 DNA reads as TGTGCCAGCTCAACCGGCAGCGGCTCCTACGAGCAGTACTTC. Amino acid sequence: CASSTGSGSYEQYF.

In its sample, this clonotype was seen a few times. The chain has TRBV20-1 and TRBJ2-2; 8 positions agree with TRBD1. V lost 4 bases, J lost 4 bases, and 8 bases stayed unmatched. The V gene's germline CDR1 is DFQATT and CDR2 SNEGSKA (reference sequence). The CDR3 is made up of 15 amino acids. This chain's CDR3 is CSAIRGQVGTGELFF. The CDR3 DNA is TGCAGTGCTATCAGGGGGCAGGTGGGCACCGGGGAGCTGTTTTTT.